This TCR beta chain originates from a study of CD8+ T cells in alopecia areata. RNA was isolated and reverse transcribed to cDNA, the sequencing template. Repertoires were generated with immunoSEQ multiplex PCR, while TCRdb's copy carries only in-frame clones and drops some. The sample yields some 180,000 clones, more than 55% seen once. PBMCs, the starting material, were the source of sorted CD4+ and CD8+ T cells. Remarks on this clone: This CDR3 is also generated by other DNA sequences in the sample.

CDR3 length: 10 residues. V was trimmed by 6 bases and J by 4 bases, leaving 6 bases between them. The germline V gene has CDR1 SQVTM and CDR2 ANQGSEA. The specimen sequenced was CD8+ T cells sorted from blood. V and J are TRBV29-1 and TRBJ1-1; D may be TRBD1 (5 bases). This sequence was found in a human donor in good health. The DNA for the CDR3 is TGCAGCGTGGGGGGCACTGAAGCTTTCTTT. Protein: CSVGGTEAFF.